One and the same sample provided the 13 T cell receptor beta chains below, sequenced in a study of blood T cell repertoires in COVID-19. Some clones are missing from TCRdb's copy, which holds only in-frame ones; the method was immunoSEQ multiplex PCR. Among 120,000 or so clones listed, approximately 90% were seen once. The sequenced sample consisted of peripheral blood. The receptors originated from a man between 65 and 80 years old with active or convalescent COVID-19.

The count of this clone is one. This chain connects TRBV27 to TRBJ2-1; 8 nucleotides line up with TRBD1. V was clipped by 6 bases and J by 5 bases; unmatched bases: 6. Germline CDR1 reads MNHEY; CDR2 reads SMNVEV (reference sequence). This CDR3 has 14 residues. The CDR3 region is CASSPNRGNNEQFF. CDR3 nucleotides: TGTGCCAGCAGCCCGAACAGGGGGAACAATGAGCAGTTCTTC.

The chain employs TRBV9 and TRBJ2-7, with TRBD2 matching 12 bases. V was pared by 4 bases and J by 4 bases, with 9 bases of the junction left unmatched. Germline loops: CDR1 SGDLS, CDR2 YYNGEE. CDR3 size: 16 residues. The CDR3, as DNA: TGTGCCAGCAGCAACCGACTAGCGGGAGCGATGTACGAGCAGTACTTC. It is translated as CASSNRLAGAMYEQYF.

The chain joins TRBV3-1 (or the pseudogene TRBV3-2) to TRBJ2-7; TRBD1 might be the D (6 bases). The CDR3 length is 18 residues. From germline, CDR1 is LGHDT and CDR2 YNNKEL (reference sequence). Trimming pared 5 bases from V and 5 bases from J, leaving 28 bases between. This chain's CDR3 is CASSTASSGRGSKNEQYF. In DNA, the CDR3 is TGTGCCAGCAGCACTGCGTCCTCCGGTAGGGGGAGTAAGAACGAGCAGTACTTC.

This clone has only one observation. The V gene is TRBV18, the J gene TRBJ2-5; D is ambiguous. Trimming shortened V by 3 bases and J by 3 bases, and 17 bases separated the two germline ends. The germline CDR1 and CDR2 sequences are KGHSH and LQKENI. The CDR3 sequence is 16 residues long. CDR3 loop: CASSPSYSRSEETQYF. The CDR3 bases are TGTGCCAGCTCACCCAGTTACAGCCGGTCCGAAGAGACCCAGTACTTC.

This chain connects TRBV5-4 to TRBJ2-2; 12 positions match TRBD1. The CDR3 length is 20 residues. V was pared by 4 bases and J by 5 bases, with 18 bases of the junction left unmatched. Germline CDR1 SGHNT, CDR2 YYREEE (reference sequence). CDR3 protein: CASSAGTGGPSARPTGELFF. The CDR3 DNA reads TGTGCCAGCAGCGCCGGGACAGGGGGCCCTAGCGCGCGACCGACCGGGGAGCTGTTTTTT.

The chain employs TRBV6-5 and TRBJ1-3; tentative D call: TRBD1 (6 bases). The CDR3 consists of 15 residues. V was cut by 7 bases and J by 2 bases, with 15 bases left in between. Germline CDR1 and CDR2: MNHEY and SVGAGI. In DNA form, the CDR3 reads TGTGCCAGCACCCGAGTGGGGGCGGCTGGAAACACCATATATTTT. Amino acid sequence: CASTRVGAAGNTIYF.

This clone was seen only once. CDR3 bases: TGTGCCAGCAGCGCAAGGGACAGGGAAAACACTGAAGCTTTCTTT. The encoded protein is CASSARDRENTEAFF. The chain joins TRBV7-2 to TRBJ1-1, with TRBD1 matching 9 bases. Trimming cost V 5 bases and J 2 bases; bases outside gene matches: 6. Germline V gene sequence: CDR1 SGHTA, CDR2 FQGNSA. CDR3 size: 15 residues. The complete variable domain, with remaining parts taken from reference TRBV7-2 and TRBJ1-1, reads GAGVSQSPSNKVTEKGKDVELRCDPISGHTALYWYRQSLGQGLEFLIYFQGNSAPDKSGLPSDRFSAERTGGSVSTLTIQRTQQEDSAVYLCASSARDRENTEAFFGQGTRLTVV.

The chain has TRBV7-8 and TRBJ2-4; 11 bases align to TRBD2. Trimming removed 5 bases from V and 6 bases from J; junction bases left unmatched: 9. Germline V gene data show CDR1 as SGHVS and CDR2 as FQNEAQ. CDR3 length: 16 amino acids. CDR3 coding DNA: TGTGCCAGCAGCGACGGAACCGGACTAGCGGGAAACATTCAGTACTTC. Amino acid sequence: CASSDGTGLAGNIQYF.

V and J are TRBV7-8 and TRBJ1-1, with 9 bases lining up with TRBD1. Per the germline V gene, CDR1 is SGHVS and CDR2 is FQNEAQ. V was clipped by 1 base and J by 0 bases; unmatched bases: 12. This CDR3 spans 19 amino acids. The CDR3 DNA is TGTGCCAGCAGCTTAGTTGTGACAGGGGGGTCGGGGCTGAACACTGAAGCTTTCTTT. It codes for CASSLVVTGGSGLNTEAFF.

CDR3 amino acids: CASRGLAGEDTGELFF. The CDR3 DNA follows: TGTGCCAGCCGTGGGCTAGCGGGAGAGGACACCGGGGAGCTGTTTTTT. V is TRBV6-1 and J is TRBJ2-2; 10 bases line up with TRBD2. Germline V gives CDR1 MNHNS, CDR2 SASEGT. Germline trimming cut 8 bases from V and 3 bases from J; bases unmatched to any gene: 9. CDR3 length: 16 residues.

The chain joins TRBV15 to TRBJ2-7; 7 bases agree with TRBD1. This CDR3 region has 14 residues. J gave up 6 bases and V 1 base, and 6 bases lay outside the gene matches. From germline, CDR1 is LNHNV and CDR2 YYDKDF (reference sequence). The CDR3 loop reads CATSRGGGAGEQYF. The CDR3 region has the DNA TGTGCCACCAGCAGAGGAGGGGGCGCGGGCGAGCAGTACTTC. Full variable domain (missing parts from reference TRBV15 and TRBJ2-7): DAMVIQNPRYQVTQFGKPVTLSCSQTLNHNVMYWYQQKSSQAPKLLFHYYDKDFNNEADTPDNFQSRRPNTSFCFLDIRSPGLGDTAMYLCATSRGGGAGEQYFGPGTRLTVT.

This clone showed up just a few times. This sequence joins TRBV2 and TRBJ2-1; 15 bases align to TRBD2. The ends lost 4 bases at V and 8 bases at J; junction bases unmatched: 12. The germline gives CDR1 SNHLY, CDR2 FYNNEI. The CDR3 loop spans 18 amino acids. The CDR3 bases are TGTGCCAGCAGTGCCCGAGGGGGACTAGCGGGAGGAAGGTATGAGCAGTTCTTC. It translates to CASSARGGLAGGRYEQFF. The full variable domain, in which reference TRBV2 and TRBJ2-1 provide the parts outside the CDR3, is EPEVTQTPSHQVTQMGQEVILRCVPISNHLYFYWYRQILGQKVEFLVSFYNNEISEKSEIFDDQFSVERPDGSNFTLKIRSTKLEDSAMYFCASSARGGLAGGRYEQFFGPGTRLTVL.

The V gene is TRBV29-1, the J gene TRBJ2-7; the match to TRBD1 covers 8 bases. Trimming removed 7 bases from V and 3 bases from J; junction bases left unmatched: 11. The CDR3 extends over 14 amino acids. CDR1 and CDR2 from the germline V gene are SQVTM and ANQGSEA. CDR3 in amino acids: CSAKRGTGDYEQYF. CDR3 DNA sequence: TGCAGCGCCAAAAGGGGGACAGGAGACTACGAGCAGTACTTC.